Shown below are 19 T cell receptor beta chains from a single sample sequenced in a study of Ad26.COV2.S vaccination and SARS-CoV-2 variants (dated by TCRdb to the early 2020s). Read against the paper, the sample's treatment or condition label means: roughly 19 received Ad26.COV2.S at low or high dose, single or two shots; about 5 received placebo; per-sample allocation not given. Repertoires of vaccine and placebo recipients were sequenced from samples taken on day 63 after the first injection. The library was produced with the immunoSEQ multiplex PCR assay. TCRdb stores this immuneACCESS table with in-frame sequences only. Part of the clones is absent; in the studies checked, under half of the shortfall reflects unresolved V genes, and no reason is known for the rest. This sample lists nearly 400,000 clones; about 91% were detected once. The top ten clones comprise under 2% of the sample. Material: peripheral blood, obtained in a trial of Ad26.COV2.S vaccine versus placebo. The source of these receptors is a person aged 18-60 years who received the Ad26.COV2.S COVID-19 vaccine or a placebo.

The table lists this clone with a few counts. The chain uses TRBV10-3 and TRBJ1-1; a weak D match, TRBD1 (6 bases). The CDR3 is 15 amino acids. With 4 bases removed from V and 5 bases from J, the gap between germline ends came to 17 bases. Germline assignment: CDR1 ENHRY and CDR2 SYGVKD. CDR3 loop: CAISVESGAGTEAFF. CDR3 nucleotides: TGTGCCATCAGTGTAGAATCGGGGGCAGGGACTGAAGCTTTCTTT.

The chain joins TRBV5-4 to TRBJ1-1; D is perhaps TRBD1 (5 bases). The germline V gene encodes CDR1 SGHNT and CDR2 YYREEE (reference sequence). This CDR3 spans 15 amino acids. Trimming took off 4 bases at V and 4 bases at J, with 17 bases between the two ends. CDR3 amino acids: CASSPSLLQGTEAFF. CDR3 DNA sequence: TGTGCCAGCAGCCCGAGTCTTCTCCAGGGCACTGAAGCTTTCTTT.

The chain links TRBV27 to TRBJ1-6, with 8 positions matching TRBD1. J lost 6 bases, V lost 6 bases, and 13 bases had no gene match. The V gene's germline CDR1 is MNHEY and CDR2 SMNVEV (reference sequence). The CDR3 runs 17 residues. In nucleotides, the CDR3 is TGTGCCAGCAGCATAGCGACGGACAGGGTGGTTAATTCACCCCTCCACTTT. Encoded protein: CASSIATDRVVNSPLHF.

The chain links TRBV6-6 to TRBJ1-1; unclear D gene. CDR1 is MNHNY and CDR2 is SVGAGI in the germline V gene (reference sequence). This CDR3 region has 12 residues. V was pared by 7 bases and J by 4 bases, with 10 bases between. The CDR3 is CASTLGTTEAFF. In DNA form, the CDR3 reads TGTGCCAGCACGTTAGGTACCACTGAAGCTTTCTTT.

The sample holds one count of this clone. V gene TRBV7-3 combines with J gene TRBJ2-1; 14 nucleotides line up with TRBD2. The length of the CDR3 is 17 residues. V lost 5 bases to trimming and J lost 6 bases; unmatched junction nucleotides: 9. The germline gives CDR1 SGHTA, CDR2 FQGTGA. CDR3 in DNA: TGTGCCAGCAGCCCAGGGATCGGACTAGCGGGAGGCAATGAGCAGTTCTTC. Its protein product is CASSPGIGLAGGNEQFF.

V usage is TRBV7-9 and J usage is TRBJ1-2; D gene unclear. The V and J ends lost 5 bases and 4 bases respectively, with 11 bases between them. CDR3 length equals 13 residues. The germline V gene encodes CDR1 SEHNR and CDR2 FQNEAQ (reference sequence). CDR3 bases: TGTGCCAGCAGCGAGGAGGGCGGCTATGGCTACACCTTC. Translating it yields CASSEEGGYGYTF.

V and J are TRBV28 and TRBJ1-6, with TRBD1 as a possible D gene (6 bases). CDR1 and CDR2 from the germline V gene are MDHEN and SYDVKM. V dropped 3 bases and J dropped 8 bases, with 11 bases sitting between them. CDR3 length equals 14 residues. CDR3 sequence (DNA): TGTGCCAGCAGTTTCAGGGGAATTCATTCACCCCTCCACTTT. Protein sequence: CASSFRGIHSPLHF.

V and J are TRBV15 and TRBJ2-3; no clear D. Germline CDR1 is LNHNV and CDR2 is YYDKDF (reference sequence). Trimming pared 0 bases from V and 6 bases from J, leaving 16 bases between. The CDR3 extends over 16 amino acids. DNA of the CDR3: TGTGCCACCAGCAGAGATGTAAGACGTTCGGCTGATACGCAGTATTTT. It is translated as CATSRDVRRSADTQYF.

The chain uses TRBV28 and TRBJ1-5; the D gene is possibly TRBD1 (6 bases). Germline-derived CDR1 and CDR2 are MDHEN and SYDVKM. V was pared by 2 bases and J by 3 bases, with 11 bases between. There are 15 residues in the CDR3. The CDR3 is CASSLLQGSNQPQHF. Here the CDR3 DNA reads TGTGCCAGCAGTTTACTACAGGGTTCCAATCAGCCCCAGCATTTT.

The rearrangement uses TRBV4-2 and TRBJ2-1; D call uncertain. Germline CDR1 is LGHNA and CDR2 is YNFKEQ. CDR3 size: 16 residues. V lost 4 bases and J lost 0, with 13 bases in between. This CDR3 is CASSLRLMSSYNEQFF. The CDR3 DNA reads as TGTGCCAGCAGCCTTCGACTGATGAGCTCCTACAATGAGCAGTTCTTC.

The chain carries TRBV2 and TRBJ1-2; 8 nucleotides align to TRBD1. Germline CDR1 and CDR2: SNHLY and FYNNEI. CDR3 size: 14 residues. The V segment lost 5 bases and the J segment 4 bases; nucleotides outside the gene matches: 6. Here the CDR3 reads CASSLTGEPYGYTF. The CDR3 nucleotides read TGTGCCAGCAGTCTGACAGGGGAACCCTATGGCTACACCTTC. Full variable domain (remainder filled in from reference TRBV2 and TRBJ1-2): EPEVTQTPSHQVTQMGQEVILRCVPISNHLYFYWYRQILGQKVEFLVSFYNNEISEKSEIFDDQFSVERPDGSNFTLKIRSTKLEDSAMYFCASSLTGEPYGYTFGSGTRLTVV.

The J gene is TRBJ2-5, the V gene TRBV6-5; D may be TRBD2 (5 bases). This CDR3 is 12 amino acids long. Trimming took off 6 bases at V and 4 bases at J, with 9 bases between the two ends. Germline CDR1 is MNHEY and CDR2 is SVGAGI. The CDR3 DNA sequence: TGTGCCAGCAGCGTTGAGGGAGAGACCCAGTACTTC. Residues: CASSVEGETQYF.

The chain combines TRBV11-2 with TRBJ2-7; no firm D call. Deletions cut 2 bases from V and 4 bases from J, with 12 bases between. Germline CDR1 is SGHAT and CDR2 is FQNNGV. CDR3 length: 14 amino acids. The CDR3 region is CASSLTSARYEQYF. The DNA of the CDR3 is TGTGCCAGCAGCTTAACTTCTGCGCGGTACGAGCAGTACTTC.

The CDR3 bases are TGTGCCAGCAGCAGCCGCTCTCTAGCGGGGTTCCAAGAGACCCAGTACTTC. Translating it yields CASSSRSLAGFQETQYF. The V gene is TRBV7-6, the J gene TRBJ2-5; TRBD2 matches 9 bases. The CDR3 length is 17 residues. The germline CDR1 and CDR2 sequences are SGHVS and FNYEAQ. V gave up 5 bases and J gave up 1 base; unmatched junction bases: 11.

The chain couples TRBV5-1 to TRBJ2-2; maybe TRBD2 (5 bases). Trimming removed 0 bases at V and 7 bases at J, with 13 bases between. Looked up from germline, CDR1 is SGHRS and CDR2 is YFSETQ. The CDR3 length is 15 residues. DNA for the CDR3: TGCGCCAGCAGCTTGGTGGGCCTAGCTGGCGGGGAGCTGTTTTTT. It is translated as CASSLVGLAGGELFF.

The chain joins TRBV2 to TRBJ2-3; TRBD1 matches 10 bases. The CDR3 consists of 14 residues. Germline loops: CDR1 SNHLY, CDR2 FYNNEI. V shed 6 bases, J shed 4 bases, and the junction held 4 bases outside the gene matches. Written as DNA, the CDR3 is TGTGCCAGCAGACCGGGACAGGGGTCAGATACGCAGTATTTT. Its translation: CASRPGQGSDTQYF. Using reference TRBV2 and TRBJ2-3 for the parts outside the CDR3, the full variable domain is EPEVTQTPSHQVTQMGQEVILRCVPISNHLYFYWYRQILGQKVEFLVSFYNNEISEKSEIFDDQFSVERPDGSNFTLKIRSTKLEDSAMYFCASRPGQGSDTQYFGPGTRLTVL.

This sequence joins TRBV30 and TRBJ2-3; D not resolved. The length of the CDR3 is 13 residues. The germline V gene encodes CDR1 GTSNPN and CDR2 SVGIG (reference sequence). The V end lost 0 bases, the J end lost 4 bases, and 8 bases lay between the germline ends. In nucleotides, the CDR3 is TGTGCCTGGAGTGTAAGGGATTCAGATACGCAGTATTTT. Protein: CAWSVRDSDTQYF.

Here the CDR3 reads CASSSDRGPYGYTF. In nucleotides, the CDR3 is TGTGCCAGCAGCTCGGACAGGGGGCCCTATGGCTACACCTTC. V gene TRBV7-2 combines with J gene TRBJ1-2, with 11 bases matching TRBD1. The CDR3 covers 14 residues. With V trimmed by 4 bases and J by 4 bases, 2 bases remained unmatched. Germline V gives CDR1 SGHTA, CDR2 FQGNSA.

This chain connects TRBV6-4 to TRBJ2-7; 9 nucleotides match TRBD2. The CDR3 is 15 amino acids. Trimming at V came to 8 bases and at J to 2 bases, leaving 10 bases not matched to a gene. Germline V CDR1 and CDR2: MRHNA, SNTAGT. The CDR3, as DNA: TGTGCCAGCTCGGTCGCGGGAGGGATAACCTACGAGCAGTACTTC. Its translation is CASSVAGGITYEQYF.